These 4 T cell receptor beta chains came from one sample sequenced in a study of CD8 T cells in Susac syndrome. Reverse transcription of roughly 0.5 to 1 ug RNA was carried out with random hexamers. TCRdb re-called the immunoSEQ multiplex PCR reads through MiXCR, storing one row per CDR3 protein. Counted here are around 200,000 distinct CDR3 sequences, roughly 94% occurring once; the ten biggest clones make up roughly 0.15%. Sequenced sample: CD8+ T cells from PBMCs. These receptors all stem from a human donor with Susac syndrome.

Comments on this clonotype: One end of the junction does not line up with germline, which may come from a read error. The chain uses TRBV7-7 and TRBJ2-1; the match to TRBD2 covers 14 bases. CDR1 and CDR2 from the germline V gene are SSHAT and FNYEAQ (reference sequence). CDR3 length: 16 residues. In DNA form, the CDR3 reads TGTGCTAGCAGCCCCGGACTAGCGGGGGGTGGCAATGAGCAGTTCTTC. It yields the protein CASSPGLAGGGNEQFF.

The rearrangement joins TRBV30 to TRBJ2-5; D remains unclear. Germline V lookup: CDR1 GTSNPN, CDR2 SVGIG (reference sequence). V was cut by 0 bases and J by 0 bases, with 11 bases left in between. The CDR3 loop spans 15 amino acids. The CDR3 sequence: CAWSVSGMYQETQYF. CDR3 in DNA: TGTGCCTGGAGTGTATCAGGAATGTACCAAGAGACCCAGTACTTC.

This chain joins TRBV11-2 and TRBJ2-7; 7 nucleotides align to TRBD1. Germline loops: CDR1 SGHAT, CDR2 FQNNGV. The CDR3 is 14 amino acids. V dropped 1 base and J dropped 5; count of bases not matched to a gene: 5. The DNA of the CDR3 is TGTGCCAGCAGCTTAGTAGGGGGCTTAGACGAGCAGTACTTC. Translating it yields CASSLVGGLDEQYF.

The V call is TRBV6-2 or TRBV6-3, the J call TRBJ2-7, with TRBD1 matching over 7 bases. V lost 2 bases and J lost 0; bases outside the gene matches: 1. Germline V gives CDR1 MNHEY, CDR2 SVGEGT. The CDR3 runs 14 residues. The CDR3 DNA follows: TGTGCCAGCAGTTACGGGACAGCCTCCTACGAGCAGTACTTC. Amino acid sequence: CASSYGTASYEQYF.